The entry that follows covers one T cell receptor (beta chain) sequence. What it binds is unknown. V shed 5 bases and J shed 4 bases, with 20 bases lying between them. In germline, CDR1 is MNHEY, CDR2 SVGEGT. This CDR3 is built from 16 residues. This specimen comes from a study of blood T cells in healthy people across ages. Study observations and caveats: Per million T cells, TCR beta diversity dropped roughly linearly as age increased.

Using a J-beta primer mix together with a sample-barcoded 5' primer, a second PCR was run for about 6 to 12 cycles. The authors tagged each cDNA molecule using a template-switch adaptor with 12 random nucleotides. At least 3 million CDR3-containing paired-end reads were obtained per sample. TCRdb fed the 5' RACE reads into MiXCR, producing one record per CDR3 protein. This table holds roughly 2 million distinct CDR3 sequences, just under 50% found once. Sequenced sample: blood. This sequence was found in a woman in her thirties or forties in good health. This chain links TRBV6-2 or TRBV6-3 with TRBJ1-2; tentative D call: TRBD1 (5 bases). The CDR3: CASSRPGTAGSYGYTF. CDR3 nucleotide sequence: TGTGCCAGCAGTCGACCCGGGACGGCCGGGAGCTATGGCTACACCTTC.